Presented here are 20 T cell receptor beta chains from one specimen sequenced in a study of T cell changes during pregnancy in multiple sclerosis. Profiled with immunoSEQ multiplex PCR; TCRdb holds only in-frame clones, not every one. This repertoire shows roughly 99,000 clones, about 90% found once; its top ten account for roughly 2.1%. Here the sequenced sample was peripheral blood, taken after pregnancy. The receptor set was obtained from a female donor in good health, enrolled as a control in a pregnancy study.

V usage is TRBV25-1 and J usage is TRBJ2-7, with 8 bases lining up with TRBD1. V trimming: 3 bases; J trimming: 2 bases; junction bases outside the gene matches: 6. Germline V gene lookup returns CDR1 MGHDK and CDR2 SYGVNS. This CDR3 contains 15 residues. The CDR3 region has the DNA TGTGCCAGCAGTGACCCGGGACAGGCGGCCTACGAGCAGTACTTC. Translated: CASSDPGQAAYEQYF.

This CDR3 is CASSVGLAAAFYEQYF. The CDR3 nucleotides are TGTGCCAGCAGCGTAGGACTAGCGGCCGCGTTCTACGAGCAGTACTTC. J is TRBJ2-7 and V is TRBV9; 9 nucleotides line up with TRBD2. Germline V gene data show CDR1 as SGDLS and CDR2 as YYNGEE. This CDR3 comprises 16 residues. J lost 3 bases, V lost 0 bases, and 7 bases had no gene match.

The genes are TRBV2 and TRBJ2-7, with TRBD2 matching 8 bases. The CDR3 is 13 amino acids. CDR1 and CDR2 from the germline V gene are SNHLY and FYNNEI. After removal of 7 bases from V and 5 bases from J, the junction contained 7 bases not matched to a gene. CDR3: CASKMGLENEQYF. CDR3 nucleotide sequence: TGTGCCAGCAAGATGGGACTAGAGAACGAGCAGTACTTC.

The rearrangement uses TRBV30 and TRBJ1-2; 8 nucleotides agree with TRBD1. This CDR3 contains 12 residues. CDR1 and CDR2 from the germline V gene are GTSNPN and SVGIG (reference sequence). The ends lost 6 bases at V and 4 bases at J; junction bases unmatched: 4. The DNA of the CDR3 is TGTGCCTGCACCGGGACAGGCTATGGCTACACCTTC. It specifies CACTGTGYGYTF.

This clone appeared a few times. V gene TRBV2 combines with J gene TRBJ1-6; TRBD1 is a possible D gene (5 bases). CDR3 length: 14 residues. Germline-derived CDR1 and CDR2 are SNHLY and FYNNEI. V was clipped by 3 bases and J by 7 bases, with 10 bases between them. The CDR3 loop reads CASSEGRGNSPLHF. CDR3 DNA: TGTGCCAGCAGTGAGGGGAGGGGCAATTCACCCCTCCACTTT.

J is TRBJ1-1 and V is TRBV30, with TRBD1 identical over 7 bases. Unmatched junction bases numbered 12, after V lost 2 bases and J lost 3 bases. Germline CDR1 reads GTSNPN; CDR2 reads SVGIG (reference sequence). The CDR3 has 16 residues. This CDR3 reads CAWSSDRVGADTEAFF. CDR3 DNA sequence: TGTGCCTGGAGTTCCGACAGGGTGGGTGCGGACACTGAAGCTTTCTTT.

J is TRBJ2-2 and V is TRBV4-1; perhaps TRBD2 as D (6 bases). The CDR3 totals 14 residues. Per germline, CDR1 MGHRA and CDR2 YSYEKL. Between the trimmed V and J ends, which lost 5 bases and 3 bases, there was a span of 10 bases. CDR3 sequence: CASSGRRDTGELFF. CDR3 in DNA: TGCGCCAGCAGCGGGAGGCGGGACACCGGGGAGCTGTTTTTT.

The chain has TRBV4-2 and TRBJ1-1; no clear D gene. The CDR3 spans 13 residues. CDR1 is LGHNA, CDR2 YNFKEQ, per germline. The V gene lost 0 bases and the J gene lost 4 bases, with 6 bases spanning the gap. In DNA, the CDR3 is TGTGCCAGCAGCCAAGAGGGCGTCACTGAAGCTTTCTTT. The encoded protein is CASSQEGVTEAFF.

This clone was seen more than once but under ten times. The chain is built from TRBV12-5 and TRBJ2-1; 9 bases fit TRBD1. CDR3 length: 16 residues. V was pared by 6 bases and J by 2 bases, with 8 bases of the junction left unmatched. CDR1 is LGHNT and CDR2 is FRNRAP in the germline V gene. CDR3 sequence (DNA): TGTGCTAGTGGACCCCCGGGACAGGGTACCTACAATGAGCAGTTCTTC. Its translation: CASGPPGQGTYNEQFF. The variable domain in full, completed from reference TRBV12-5 and TRBJ2-1, reads DARVTQTPRHKVTEMGQEVTMRCQPILGHNTVFWYRQTMMQGLELLAYFRNRAPLDDSGMPKDRFSAEMPDATLATLKIQPSEPRDSAVYFCASGPPGQGTYNEQFFGPGTRLTVL.

This chain joins TRBV2 and TRBJ2-3, with 7 nucleotides matching TRBD2. The germline V gene has CDR1 SNHLY and CDR2 FYNNEI. The junction had 25 bases not matched to a gene; V was cut back by 6 bases and J by 4 bases. The CDR3 runs 20 residues. Here the CDR3 DNA reads TGTGCCAGCAGGGGCCCAGAGAAGGTGGGGACGGGACTAAGGCCAGATACGCAGTATTTT. Translated, it gives CASRGPEKVGTGLRPDTQYF. Full variable domain (remainder filled in from reference TRBV2 and TRBJ2-3): EPEVTQTPSHQVTQMGQEVILRCVPISNHLYFYWYRQILGQKVEFLVSFYNNEISEKSEIFDDQFSVERPDGSNFTLKIRSTKLEDSAMYFCASRGPEKVGTGLRPDTQYFGPGTRLTVL.

This clone was recorded once. The chain joins TRBV6-1 to TRBJ2-5, with a tentative D call TRBD1 (6 bases). Germline V CDR1 and CDR2: MNHNS, SASEGT. Trimming took 6 bases from V and 2 from J, leaving 16 bases between them. The CDR3 consists of 15 residues. The CDR3 spells CASSGGQSGQETQYF. CDR3 sequence (DNA): TGTGCCAGCAGCGGTGGACAGTCGGGGCAAGAGACCCAGTACTTC.

The gene calls are TRBV5-1 and TRBJ1-2, with D maybe TRBD1 (6 bases). The CDR3 covers 14 residues. V lost 0 bases and J lost 2, with 8 bases in between. From germline, CDR1 is SGHRS and CDR2 YFSETQ. CDR3: CASSLAGQNYGYTF. For the CDR3, the DNA is TGCGCCAGCAGCTTGGCCGGACAGAACTATGGCTACACCTTC.

The rearrangement links TRBV11-1 to TRBJ2-3; D gene ambiguous. CDR1 is SGHAT and CDR2 is FQDESV in the germline V gene (reference sequence). This CDR3 is built from 16 residues. Trimming stripped 4 bases from V and 0 bases from J, with 14 bases between. Written as DNA, the CDR3 is TGTGCCAGCAGCTCCCTAGGTCTGGTTAGCACAGATACGCAGTATTTT. Encoded protein: CASSSLGLVSTDTQYF.

V usage is TRBV14 and J usage is TRBJ1-4; TRBD1 matches at 7 bases. V shed 3 bases, J shed 8 bases, and the junction held 12 bases outside the gene matches. The CDR3 is made up of 16 amino acids. Germline assignment: CDR1 SGHDN and CDR2 FVKESK. This chain's CDR3 is CASSQDPRGFGEKLFF. CDR3 in DNA: TGTGCCAGCAGCCAGGACCCCAGGGGGTTTGGGGAAAAACTGTTTTTT.

V and J are TRBV18 and TRBJ2-3; D is uncertain. The CDR3 is 12 amino acids. Germline V lookup: CDR1 KGHSH, CDR2 LQKENI. V lost 5 bases, J lost 4 bases, and 7 bases lay in between. CDR3 coding DNA: TGTGCCAGCTCAATCCAGTCAGATACGCAGTATTTT. Protein: CASSIQSDTQYF.

In its sample, this clone was seen once. The chain recombines TRBV5-1 with TRBJ2-5; 9 nucleotides line up with TRBD1. J gave up 4 bases and V 3 bases, and 4 bases lay outside the gene matches. This CDR3 has 14 amino acids. Germline CDR1 SGHRS, CDR2 YFSETQ. The DNA of the CDR3 is TGCGCCAGCAGCTCACAGGGGGCGGGAGAGACCCAGTACTTC. Its protein product is CASSSQGAGETQYF.

This clone was seen only once. V and J are TRBV7-2 and TRBJ1-1; D is possibly TRBD1 (6 bases). Trimming took 5 bases from V and 0 from J, leaving 13 bases between them. The CDR3 covers 15 residues. Germline CDR1 SGHTA, CDR2 FQGNSA. CDR3 residues: CASSPQDRLNTEAFF. As DNA, the CDR3 is TGTGCCAGCAGCCCCCAGGACAGATTGAACACTGAAGCTTTCTTT.

The chain has TRBV28 and TRBJ2-2; TRBD2 is a possible D gene (6 bases). CDR1 is MDHEN and CDR2 is SYDVKM in the germline V gene. This CDR3 region has 14 residues. Trimming removed 5 bases at V and 5 bases at J, with 12 bases between. The CDR3 bases are TGTGCCAGCAGTCCCCTAGCGCTTACCGGGGAGCTGTTTTTT. Protein: CASSPLALTGELFF.

This chain connects TRBV7-9 to TRBJ2-3; D might be TRBD2 (6 bases). V lost 3 bases and J 6 bases, leaving 10 bases between the germline ends. This CDR3 is built from 13 residues. In germline, CDR1 is SEHNR, CDR2 FQNEAQ (reference sequence). CDR3 sequence (DNA): TGTGCCAGCAGCTTGCGGGGTGTGGATACGCAGTATTTT. It is translated as CASSLRGVDTQYF.

The rearrangement joins TRBV28 to TRBJ1-3; D uncertain. V lost 2 bases to trimming and J lost 0 bases, with 11 bases between them. Per the germline V gene, CDR1 is MDHEN and CDR2 is SYDVKM. The CDR3 loop spans 16 amino acids. CDR3 nucleotides: TGTGCCAGCAGTTTAGCCATACTTAGCTCTGGAAACACCATATATTTT. This encodes CASSLAILSSGNTIYF.